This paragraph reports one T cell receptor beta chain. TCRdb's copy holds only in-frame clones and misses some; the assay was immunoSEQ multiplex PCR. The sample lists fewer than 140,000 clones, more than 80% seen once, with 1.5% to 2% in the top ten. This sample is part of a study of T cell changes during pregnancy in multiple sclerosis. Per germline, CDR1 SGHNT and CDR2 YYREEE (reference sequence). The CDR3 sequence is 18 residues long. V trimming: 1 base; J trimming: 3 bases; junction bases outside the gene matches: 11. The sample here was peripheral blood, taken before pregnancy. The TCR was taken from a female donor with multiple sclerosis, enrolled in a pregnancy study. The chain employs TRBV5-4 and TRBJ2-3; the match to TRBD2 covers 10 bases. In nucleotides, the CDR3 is TGTGCCAGCAGCTTGATCTCTTTAGCGGGGGGCGGTACAGATACGCAGTATTTT. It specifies CASSLISLAGGGTDTQYF.